Each of the 18 T cell receptor beta chains below was sequenced from the same sample in a study of blood T cell repertoires in COVID-19. The protocol was immunoSEQ multiplex PCR, while the TCRdb copy is restricted to in-frame clones and leaves out a portion. The table shows approximately 440,000 clones, with 70% to 90% occurring only once. Sequences were obtained from peripheral blood. The receptors here all came from a woman in her forties or fifties with COVID-19, enrolled during active disease.

This clone was detected once. V gene TRBV6-5 combines with J gene TRBJ1-1; 10 positions agree with TRBD1. V trimming: 3 bases; J trimming: 5 bases; junction bases outside the gene matches: 6. Per germline, CDR1 MNHEY and CDR2 SVGAGI. This CDR3 comprises 15 residues. The CDR3 is CASSYERTGGTEAFF. The CDR3 DNA reads TGTGCCAGCAGTTATGAGAGGACAGGGGGTACTGAAGCTTTCTTT.

This sequence joins TRBV6-5 and TRBJ1-5, with 10 bases that match TRBD1. Per germline, CDR1 MNHEY and CDR2 SVGAGI. This CDR3 spans 14 amino acids. V dropped 5 bases and J dropped 5; count of bases not matched to a gene: 3. The CDR3 bases are TGTGCCAGCAGTCGACAGGGGGCGCATCAGCCCCAGCATTTT. The encoded protein is CASSRQGAHQPQHF.

The chain is built from TRBV4-1 and TRBJ1-5; D remains unclear. V lost 6 bases to trimming and J lost 2 bases, with 17 bases between them. Germline lookup yields CDR1 MGHRA and CDR2 YSYEKL. The CDR3 length is 16 residues. The CDR3 sequence is CASRAVATGGNQPQHF. For the CDR3, the DNA is TGCGCCAGCAGGGCGGTGGCTACCGGAGGCAATCAGCCCCAGCATTTT.

This clone came up once. This chain connects TRBV5-8 to TRBJ1-1; D may be TRBD1 (6 bases). This CDR3 comprises 17 residues. From germline, CDR1 is SGHTS and CDR2 YDEGEE. V lost 6 bases, J lost 0 bases, and 21 bases lay in between. CDR3: CASIGTLTGPMNTEAFF. The CDR3 region has the DNA TGTGCCAGCATAGGCACCCTGACAGGTCCCATGAACACTGAAGCTTTCTTT.

This rearrangement joins TRBV6-5 to TRBJ2-3, with 7 nucleotides matching TRBD2. CDR3 length: 14 residues. Germline V lookup: CDR1 MNHEY, CDR2 SVGAGI. Trimming at V came to 4 bases and at J to 2 bases, leaving 3 bases not matched to a gene. CDR3 protein: CASSSAGVTDTQYF. DNA of the CDR3: TGTGCCAGCAGTTCGGCGGGAGTCACAGATACGCAGTATTTT.

V gene TRBV7-9 combines with J gene TRBJ1-3; TRBD1 matches at 8 bases. This CDR3 region has 16 residues. Germline trimming cut 6 bases from V and 3 bases from J; bases unmatched to any gene: 10. CDR1 SEHNR and CDR2 FQNEAQ come from the germline V gene (reference sequence). The CDR3 coding sequence is TGTGCCAGCAGGACCCCGACAGGGGCGGGTGGAAACACCATATATTTT. As protein: CASRTPTGAGGNTIYF.

The chain has TRBV28 and TRBJ1-1, with D perhaps TRBD1 (6 bases). V lost 3 bases and J lost 6, with 14 bases in between. This CDR3 comprises 14 residues. Germline V gene lookup returns CDR1 MDHEN and CDR2 SYDVKM. CDR3 in amino acids: CASSFMGTSPEAFF. CDR3 in DNA: TGTGCCAGCAGTTTCATGGGGACATCCCCTGAAGCTTTCTTT.

The J gene is TRBJ2-2, the V gene TRBV7-2, with a tentative D call TRBD2 (5 bases). There are 13 residues in the CDR3. CDR1 is SGHTA and CDR2 is FQGNSA in the germline V gene. Deletions cut 5 bases from V and 8 bases from J, with 12 bases between. CDR3: CASSLIRGGELFF. The CDR3, as DNA: TGTGCCAGCAGCCTCATCAGAGGGGGGGAGCTGTTTTTT.

The chain is built from TRBV27 and TRBJ1-2, with D unclear. V lost 3 bases and J lost 4, with 9 bases in between. The germline gives CDR1 MNHEY, CDR2 SMNVEV (reference sequence). CDR3 size: 13 residues. CDR3 sequence (DNA): TGTGCCAGCAGTTTCGACACCCTCTATGGCTACACCTTC. Translation gives CASSFDTLYGYTF.

The V call is TRBV14, the J call TRBJ1-4; maybe TRBD1 (5 bases). CDR1 and CDR2 from the germline V gene are SGHDN and FVKESK. Between the trimmed V and J ends, which lost 4 bases and 8 bases, there was a span of 11 bases. There are 13 residues in the CDR3. In nucleotides, the CDR3 is TGTGCCAGCAGCCTCCAGGGTAGAGAAAAACTGTTTTTT. The encoded protein is CASSLQGREKLFF. The variable domain in full, completed from reference TRBV14 and TRBJ1-4, reads EAGVTQFPSHSVIEKGQTVTLRCDPISGHDNLYWYRRVMGKEIKFLLHFVKESKQDESGMPNNRFLAERTGGTYSTLKVQPAELEDSGVYFCASSLQGREKLFFGSGTQLSVL.

This clone came up a few times. The chain joins TRBV2 to TRBJ1-6; 10 bases are a match to TRBD1. This CDR3 spans 15 amino acids. Per germline, CDR1 SNHLY and CDR2 FYNNEI. V lost 7 bases, J lost 6 bases, and 6 bases stayed unmatched. CDR3 nucleotides: TGTGCCAGCATCGGGGACAGGGGAGGTAATTCACCCCTCCACTTT. Its translation: CASIGDRGGNSPLHF.

V usage is TRBV21-1 and J usage is TRBJ1-2; the table's TRBD1 call for D was not verified on the DNA. TRBV21-1 is a listed pseudogene. The CDR3 has 14 residues. The CDR3 loop is CASSNGRQGRGYTF. DNA for the CDR3: TGTGCCAGCAGCAACGGGAGACAGGGGAGGGGCTACACCTTC.

The chain joins TRBV7-2 to TRBJ2-5; no reliable D call. There are 15 residues in the CDR3. CDR1 is SGHTA, CDR2 FQGNSA, per germline. The V and J ends lost 1 base and 0 bases respectively, with 9 bases between them. CDR3 DNA sequence: TGTGCCAGCAGCTTAGTAGGCAGGTACCAAGAGACCCAGTACTTC. Protein product: CASSLVGRYQETQYF.

V usage is TRBV2 and J usage is TRBJ1-2; possible D gene TRBD1, 5 bases. Germline CDR1 is SNHLY and CDR2 is FYNNEI. Between the trimmed V and J ends, which lost 8 bases and 3 bases, there was a span of 16 bases. The CDR3 totals 14 residues. This chain's CDR3 is CASRRGGGDYGYTF. DNA of the CDR3: TGTGCCAGCCGCCGTGGGGGGGGAGACTATGGCTACACCTTC. Using reference TRBV2 and TRBJ1-2 for the parts outside the CDR3, the full variable domain is EPEVTQTPSHQVTQMGQEVILRCVPISNHLYFYWYRQILGQKVEFLVSFYNNEISEKSEIFDDQFSVERPDGSNFTLKIRSTKLEDSAMYFCASRRGGGDYGYTFGSGTRLTVV.

V usage is TRBV3-1 (or the pseudogene TRBV3-2) and J usage is TRBJ2-3, with 7 bases aligning to TRBD1. The CDR3 is 16 residues long. V lost 6 bases, J lost 1 base, and 10 bases stayed unmatched. The V gene's germline CDR1 is LGHDT and CDR2 YNNKEL (reference sequence). The CDR3 reads CASSNTQGVGTDTQYF. The DNA of the CDR3 is TGTGCCAGCAGTAATACTCAGGGGGTGGGCACAGATACGCAGTATTTT.

This clone was recorded once. This sequence joins TRBV21-1 and TRBJ1-5; TRBD1 was called by the table and not checked on the DNA. TRBV21-1 is labeled a pseudogene. The CDR3 covers 13 residues. CDR3: CAASRARLLPQHF. Written as DNA, the CDR3 is TGTGCCGCCTCCAGGGCCCGACTGCTGCCCCAGCATTTT.

The chain couples TRBV30 to TRBJ1-1; D is unclear. The CDR3 has 11 amino acids. The germline V gene has CDR1 GTSNPN and CDR2 SVGIG (reference sequence). The V end lost 5 bases, the J end lost 3 bases, and 7 bases lay between the germline ends. The CDR3, as DNA: TGTGCCTGGGGCCGGGACACTGAAGCTTTCTTT. Translation: CAWGRDTEAFF.

This clone was counted only a few times. The V call is TRBV5-4, the J call TRBJ1-2; 7 bases fit TRBD1. This CDR3 has 13 residues. Per germline, CDR1 SGHNT and CDR2 YYREEE (reference sequence). J gave up 3 bases and V 3 bases, and 2 bases lay outside the gene matches. The CDR3 DNA is TGTGCCAGCAGCTCCCAGGGGGACTATGGCTACACCTTC. Translation gives CASSSQGDYGYTF. Full variable domain (missing parts from reference TRBV5-4 and TRBJ1-2): ETGVTQSPTHLIKTRGQQVTLRCSSQSGHNTVSWYQQALGQGPQFIFQYYREEENGRGNFPPRFSGLQFPNYSSELNVNALELDDSALYLCASSSQGDYGYTFGSGTRLTVV.